The 22 T cell receptor beta chains in this list originate from one sample, sequenced in a study of T-cell memory formation after mild COVID-19. One entry per CDR3 protein results from TCRdb running MiXCR on the 5' RACE reads. In the table there are about 270,000 distinct CDR3 sequences, 15% of which are singletons. Sequencing input: PBMCs or a T cell subset sorted from them (not recorded which). The receptors derive from an adult woman who had mild COVID-19 (a few samples of this study predate the infection). Cell type and time point are not known.

The chain joins TRBV18 to TRBJ2-1, with 8 nucleotides matching TRBD1. This CDR3 is 12 amino acids long. Trimming cost V 6 bases and J 12 bases; bases outside gene matches: 7. The V gene's germline CDR1 is KGHSH and CDR2 LQKENI. CDR3 protein: CASSPSQGVQFF. In DNA, the CDR3 is TGTGCCAGCTCCCCCTCACAGGGGGTGCAGTTCTTC.

The chain combines TRBV5-6 with TRBJ1-2; D may be TRBD1 (5 bases). The germline CDR1 and CDR2 sequences are SGHDT and YYEEEE. Trimming cost V 0 bases and J 4 bases, with 16 bases left between them. The CDR3 contains 16 residues. CDR3 residues: CASSLGQNLLSYGYTF. The CDR3 nucleotides read TGTGCCAGCAGCTTGGGACAGAACCTGCTCAGCTATGGCTACACCTTC.

Concerning this clonotype: The junction and the germline gene differ at one end; a read error may be behind it. The chain carries TRBV6-2 or TRBV6-3 and TRBJ1-4; D gene uncertain. This CDR3 spans 11 amino acids. CDR1 and CDR2 (germline): MNHEY, SVGEGT. CDR3 nucleotide sequence: TGTGCCAGCAGCCCCGGTGGAGGAGCCCATTTT. It specifies CASSPGGGAHF.

This clonotype occurred once. Without the conserved terminal phenylalanine or tryptophan, this CDR3 likely stems from a read error. As DNA, the CDR3 is TGTGCCAGCAGCGTAGGAGGTTCGAGTGGGGACACCATATATATT. It codes for CASSVGGSSGDTIYI. The chain couples TRBV9 to TRBJ1-3, with unresolved D. CDR1 and CDR2 from the germline V gene are SGDLS and YYNGEE. V lost 0 bases to trimming and J lost 8 bases, with 15 bases between them. The CDR3 length is 15 residues.

This clonotype was recorded a few times. The chain joins TRBV9 to TRBJ1-1; D gene uncertain. The CDR3 loop spans 16 amino acids. Per the germline V gene, CDR1 is SGDLS and CDR2 is YYNGEE. The germline V and J ends were trimmed by 0 bases and 5 bases, with 17 bases remaining between them. CDR3 in DNA: TGTGCCAGCAGCGTAGGTAGGACTCAAGGAAGGACTGAAGCTTTCTTT. Translation gives CASSVGRTQGRTEAFF.

The chain uses TRBV7-2 and TRBJ2-3, with 7 bases aligning to TRBD2. This CDR3 region has 16 residues. J was trimmed by 2 bases and V by 4 bases; bases with no gene match: 9. CDR1 and CDR2 (germline): SGHTA, FQGNSA. The CDR3 reads CASSSGSGAHTDTQYF. In DNA form, the CDR3 reads TGTGCCAGCAGCTCGGGAAGCGGGGCGCACACAGATACGCAGTATTTT.

This chain uses TRBV6-1 with TRBJ1-2; TRBD1 matches at 9 bases. In germline, CDR1 is MNHNS, CDR2 SASEGT. With V trimmed by 3 bases and J by 8 bases, 10 bases remained unmatched. CDR3 size: 15 residues. CDR3 region: CASSDKATGGYGYTF. The CDR3 coding sequence is TGTGCCAGCAGTGACAAGGCAACAGGGGGCTACGGCTACACCTTC.

The chain has TRBV12-3 or TRBV12-4 and TRBJ1-5, with 8 bases lining up with TRBD1. The junction had 4 bases not matched to a gene; V was cut back by 3 bases and J by 0 bases. The CDR3 has 16 amino acids. The CDR3 DNA is TGTGCCAGCAGTTTCCCGACAGGGGATAGCAATCAGCCCCAGCATTTT. Translation gives CASSFPTGDSNQPQHF.

The table lists this clonotype with a few counts. This rearrangement joins TRBV9 to TRBJ2-1, with 8 nucleotides matching TRBD2. Germline trimming cut 3 bases from V and 0 bases from J; bases unmatched to any gene: 5. The CDR3 spans 16 residues. The germline gives CDR1 SGDLS, CDR2 YYNGEE. Here the CDR3 reads CASSAGGVGSYNEQFF. CDR3 coding DNA: TGTGCCAGCAGCGCCGGGGGGGTAGGCTCCTACAATGAGCAGTTCTTC.

J is TRBJ2-3 and V is TRBV5-6, with D uncertain. Germline V gene data show CDR1 as SGHDT and CDR2 as YYEEEE. Between the trimmed V and J ends, which lost 2 bases and 4 bases, there was a span of 17 bases. The CDR3 length is 16 residues. The CDR3: CASSFWPSSPADTQYF. CDR3 nucleotides: TGTGCCAGCAGCTTTTGGCCCTCGAGCCCCGCAGATACGCAGTATTTT.

The CDR3 loop reads CASSPQVANYGYTF. In DNA form, the CDR3 reads TGTGCCAGCTCACCACAGGTGGCGAACTATGGCTACACCTTC. The chain joins TRBV18 to TRBJ1-2; D uncertain. This CDR3 has 14 residues. Trimming left V 1 base short and J 2 bases short, with 8 bases between. Germline CDR1 KGHSH, CDR2 LQKENI.

The rearrangement uses TRBV12-3 or TRBV12-4 and TRBJ1-2; 12 bases align to TRBD1. The CDR3 has 15 amino acids. The V segment lost 8 bases and the J segment 7 bases; nucleotides outside the gene matches: 11. This chain's CDR3 is CASRRDGTGGFGYTF. CDR3 coding DNA: TGTGCCAGCCGCCGAGACGGGACAGGGGGCTTTGGCTACACCTTC.

This chain uses TRBV7-9 with TRBJ2-1; D call uncertain. Trimming stripped 1 base from V and 7 bases from J, with 17 bases between. Germline-derived CDR1 and CDR2 are SEHNR and FQNEAQ (reference sequence). This CDR3 comprises 16 residues. As DNA, the CDR3 is TGTGCCAGCAGCTTAGACCAATCTCTCACACGTAATGAGCAGTTCTTC. It yields the protein CASSLDQSLTRNEQFF.

This clonotype was seen more than once but under ten times. J is TRBJ1-5 and V is TRBV6-5, with D possibly TRBD1 on 5 matching bases. The V gene lost 6 bases and the J gene lost 2 bases, with 8 bases spanning the gap. Germline V gene data show CDR1 as MNHEY and CDR2 as SVGAGI. The CDR3 covers 13 residues. CDR3 DNA sequence: TGTGCCAGCAGGGGAGGGGGCAATCAGCCCCAGCATTTT. Its translation is CASRGGGNQPQHF.

This clonotype has just a few counts. The chain has TRBV28 and TRBJ1-2; 7 nucleotides align to TRBD1. V lost 2 bases, J lost 6 bases, and 3 bases stayed unmatched. CDR1 is MDHEN and CDR2 is SYDVKM in the germline V gene. There are 13 residues in the CDR3. The CDR3 loop reads CASSLVRGHGYTF. For the CDR3, the DNA is TGTGCCAGCAGTTTAGTTAGGGGGCATGGCTACACCTTC.

This clonotype was picked up a small number of times. This rearrangement joins TRBV18 to TRBJ2-1; 15 nucleotides match TRBD2. Germline loops: CDR1 KGHSH, CDR2 LQKENI. Losses at the gene ends were 4 bases for V and 7 bases for J; bases not matched to a gene: 5. There are 16 residues in the CDR3. The CDR3 bases are TGTGCCAGCTCACTCCCGGGACTAGCGGGAGGAAATGAGCAGTTCTTC. This gives the protein CASSLPGLAGGNEQFF.

This chain joins TRBV20-1 and TRBJ1-5; unclear D gene. The ends were cut back, 3 bases at V and 4 bases at J, with 7 bases in the middle. The V gene's germline CDR1 is DFQATT and CDR2 SNEGSKA (reference sequence). This CDR3 comprises 12 residues. CDR3 sequence: CSASRQNQPQHF. The DNA of the CDR3 is TGCAGTGCTAGTCGCCAGAATCAGCCCCAGCATTTT.

This clonotype was seen only a few times. The chain links TRBV29-1 to TRBJ1-3, with D uncertain. The CDR3 loop spans 11 amino acids. Germline V CDR1 and CDR2: SQVTM, ANQGSEA. Trimming cost V 3 bases and J 13 bases, with 13 bases left between them. CDR3 amino acids: CSVDLGSSIYF. CDR3 in DNA: TGCAGCGTTGATCTCGGGTCCTCTATATATTTT.

This clonotype showed up just a few times. V is TRBV15 and J is TRBJ2-7; 7 bases match TRBD1. CDR3 length: 14 amino acids. Germline assignment: CDR1 LNHNV and CDR2 YYDKDF (reference sequence). J gave up 5 bases and V 5 bases, and 9 bases lay outside the gene matches. CDR3 in amino acids: CATSVRDRQDEQYF. The CDR3 region has the DNA TGTGCCACCAGCGTACGGGACAGACAGGACGAGCAGTACTTC.

The chain employs TRBV7-2 and TRBJ1-5; D remains ambiguous. CDR3 length: 14 residues. Trimming removed 0 bases at V and 8 bases at J, with 11 bases between. Germline V CDR1 and CDR2: SGHTA, FQGNSA. In nucleotides, the CDR3 is TGTGCCAGCAGCTTAGCGGGCGGCCGAGAGCCCCAGCATTTT. Residues: CASSLAGGREPQHF. Together with reference TRBV7-2 and TRBJ1-5, the CDR3 gives the full variable domain: GAGVSQSPSNKVTEKGKDVELRCDPISGHTALYWYRQSLGQGLEFLIYFQGNSAPDKSGLPSDRFSAERTGGSVSTLTIQRTQQEDSAVYLCASSLAGGREPQHFGDGTRLSIL.

The V call is TRBV6-6, the J call TRBJ1-2; 7 bases agree with TRBD1. The CDR3 sequence is 14 residues long. Germline CDR1 is MNHNY and CDR2 is SVGAGI (reference sequence). V was clipped by 6 bases and J by 4 bases; unmatched bases: 8. CDR3 nucleotide sequence: TGTGCCAGCAGCCTCCAGGGGGTCACCTATGGCTACACCTTC. Translation gives CASSLQGVTYGYTF.

The chain recombines TRBV6-2 or TRBV6-3 with TRBJ1-2; a weak D match, TRBD1 (5 bases). This CDR3 has 16 residues. V shed 5 bases and J shed 4 bases, with 20 bases lying between them. The germline CDR1 and CDR2 sequences are MNHEY and SVGEGT. For the CDR3, the DNA is TGTGCCAGCAGTCTTGGACCCAGCGGTGGGGGCTATGGCTACACCTTC. This codes for CASSLGPSGGGYGYTF.